The entry below gives a single TCR beta chain sequence along with its context. Its target antigen remains unknown. Base qualities are missing; no much larger clone stands one base away. This entry comes from a study of blood T cell repertoires in COVID-19 (dated by TCRdb to 2019 to 2021). In the study overall: Collaborator samples came from the United States, Italy and Spain and covered acute and convalescent phases of COVID-19. Samples came from the ongoing ImmuneRACE study (first 160 participants) plus 1,254 subjects from 6 global collaborators. Subjects who had been exposed to COVID-19, were actively infected with it, or had recovered from it provided the deeply sampled blood TCRbeta repertoires that made up the dataset. The prospective study material was composed of cDNA or gDNA derived from T cells, B-cell-depleted T cells, or PBMCs. The sample metadata nearly always contained a de-identified subject ID, COVID-19 status, age in years and sex. HLA class I and class II types, where available, came from metadata supplied by the sample provider rather than from assay-based typing. The repertoires were released in a freely available public database intended as a resource for research on the immune response to SARS-CoV-2. Here is what the overall study found, with its caveats: Clinical and demographic metadata were provided uncurated, with the amount varying by source and participant.

The CDR1 and CDR2 encoded by the germline V gene (reference sequence) are LNHDA and SQIVND. Trimming takes 5 bases from V and 6 bases from J, and the germline ends sit 14 bases apart. The CDR3 holds 13 amino acids from the cysteine to the phenylalanine. This entry keeps only the CDR3 DNA: 39 bases, framed from base 1. TCRbeta CDR3 regions were amplified from genomic DNA using the immunoSEQ Assay, a bias-controlled multiplex PCR. Regarding the original processing steps: The number of nucleated cells in each sample was estimated from the amplification of reference gene primers within the assay. To quantify the absolute abundance of each unique TCRbeta CDR3 rearrangement, sequence reads were collapsed and filtered. For each sample, productive Simpson clonality was calculated by taking the square root of Simpson's diversity index across productive rearrangements. TCRdb carries this immuneACCESS record with in-frame sequences only. Its versions omit some clonotypes, under half of them owing to an unresolved V gene in the studies checked, with the rest unexplained. Clone size and V and J calls were adopted from that table, with D and trimming inferred from the DNA. The table for this sample lists fewer than 200,000 clones; approximately 80% of them were counted only once. Clones ranked in the top ten supply 9.5% to 15% of the sample.

In Seattle, one collaborating source enrolled patients while the infection was active and tracked those patients longitudinally over the course of disease. Whole blood was collected in K2EDTA tubes by collaborating institutions according to the institutions' own protocols. For TCRbeta analysis, collaborators shipped samples in one of three forms: frozen whole blood, isolated PBMCs, or DNA extracted from either of those sample types. The chain is assembled from TRBV19 and TRBJ2-7; the D gene cannot be named for sure. Sequenced sample: peripheral blood. This receptor was identified in an elderly woman with COVID-19, enrolled during active disease. The DNA sequence is given as TGTGCCAGTAGTTCCAGAGGCTTGGTCGAGCAGTACTTC. The resulting protein is CASSSRGLVEQYF.